What follows is one TCR beta chain and its context. Antigen specificity is unknown. The CDR3 length is 12 residues. With 1 base removed from V and 3 bases from J, the gap between germline ends came to 1 base. In germline, CDR1 is KGHDR, CDR2 SFDVKD. The data belong to a study of T cell responses to AZD1222 COVID-19 vaccine. Study details: The study pooled second doses at about 4 or about 12 weeks.

Study outcomes and limitations: After the peak T cell response, and only then, were repertoires sampled. Spike-specific TCR breadth and depth grew following two AZD1222 doses.

Clones were read by immunoSEQ multiplex PCR, and TCRdb kept only the in-frame ones, dropping some. The profile covers some 94,000 clones, with more than 90% appearing a single time and about 13% taken by the ten largest. The J gene is TRBJ2-3, the V gene TRBV24-1; D remains ambiguous. This sequence originates from an adult in good health. The sample was peripheral blood, taken on day 0 of AZD1222 vaccination. CDR3 region: CATSDFTDTQYF. The DNA for the CDR3 is TGTGCCACCAGTGATTTTACAGATACGCAGTATTTT.